Listed here are 16 T cell receptor beta chains from one sample, sequenced in a study of T cells in Graves' hyperthyroidism and ophthalmopathy. RNA transcripts provided the source from which TCR beta CDR3 regions were amplified. In the first-round RT-PCR of the TCR CDR3, the HTBI primer set was used. TCRdb called the multiplex PCR reads again in MiXCR, with one record for every CDR3 protein. The data contain roughly 400,000 distinct CDR3 sequences, about an eighth of them singletons. The sequenced sample was blood. These receptors were collected from a man aged 45-65 years with Graves' ophthalmopathy.

This clonotype was detected ten times or more. V is TRBV12-3 or TRBV12-4 and J is TRBJ1-1, with 10 bases identical to TRBD1. This CDR3 spans 13 amino acids. V lost 5 bases to trimming and J lost 10 bases; unmatched junction nucleotides: 7. The CDR3 is CASSAQTGGVAFF. The DNA of the CDR3 is TGTGCCAGCAGTGCGCAGACAGGGGGCGTAGCTTTCTTT.

Turning to this clonotype: Possible read error: a much larger clone is one base away. No conserved phenylalanine or tryptophan ends this CDR3, so it is likely a read error. The gene calls are TRBV27 and TRBJ2-7; TRBD2 might be the D (6 bases). From germline, CDR1 is MNHEY and CDR2 SMNVEV (reference sequence). The CDR3 has 14 amino acids. Trimming stripped 7 bases from V and 5 bases from J, with 18 bases between. CDR3 sequence (DNA): TGTGCCAGCATTGGTGTCCGGGAGCGACACGAGCAGTACCTC. This codes for CASIGVRERHEQYL.

This clonotype was counted ten times or more. The CDR3 region has the DNA TGTGCCAGCAGCCAAGAGCATCTCAGGGGCTATGGCTACACCTTC. This encodes CASSQEHLRGYGYTF. The rearrangement joins TRBV3-1 to TRBJ1-2, with TRBD1 as a possible D gene (6 bases). Trimming stripped 0 bases from V and 4 bases from J, with 12 bases between. The germline V gene encodes CDR1 LGHDT and CDR2 YNNKEL (reference sequence). This CDR3 comprises 15 residues.

As concerns this clonotype: The germline gene is not matched at one end of the junction; a read error may be the cause. This chain links TRBV24-1 with TRBJ2-3, with D maybe TRBD1 (5 bases). The germline CDR1 and CDR2 sequences are KGHDR and SFDVKD. This CDR3 spans 17 amino acids. DNA for the CDR3: TGTGACACCAGTGAGCAATCGTCGGCAGGGAACACAGATACGCAGTATTTT. Amino acids: CDTSEQSSAGNTDTQYF.

This chain uses TRBV29-1 with TRBJ1-1; D is unresolved. Germline V gene data show CDR1 as SQVTM and CDR2 as ANQGSEA. The CDR3 spans 13 residues. V lost 3 bases and J 1 base, leaving 9 bases between the germline ends. The CDR3, as DNA: TGCAGCGTTGAGGGGTCCCAGAACACTGAAGCTTTCTTT. Translation gives CSVEGSQNTEAFF.

This clonotype was found a few times. This rearrangement joins TRBV20-1 to TRBJ2-2; TRBD2 might be the D (5 bases). Germline V CDR1 and CDR2: DFQATT, SNEGSKA (reference sequence). Trimming left V 0 bases short and J 1 base short, with 12 bases between. There are 16 residues in the CDR3. The DNA of the CDR3 is TGCAGTGCTAGAGATCCGGTGGGAGTGAACACCGGGGAGCTGTTTTTT. Translating it yields CSARDPVGVNTGELFF.

This clonotype was recorded many times. The chain employs TRBV20-1 and TRBJ2-7, with D perhaps matching TRBD1 or TRBD2 (5 bases each). V lost 0 bases and J lost 4, with 7 bases in between. Germline values: CDR1 DFQATT, CDR2 SNEGSKA (reference sequence). The CDR3 is 12 amino acids. The CDR3 protein is CSAREWGYEQYF. For the CDR3, the DNA is TGCAGTGCTAGAGAGTGGGGGTACGAGCAGTACTTC.

As concerns this clonotype: This may be a read error, as it is one base from a much larger clone. CDR3 DNA sequence: TGTGCCAGCGGTCCACTAGCGGGAGGCATTGAGACCCAGTACTTC. This codes for CASGPLAGGIETQYF. This rearrangement joins TRBV28 to TRBJ2-5; TRBD2 agrees at 12 bases. The germline CDR1 and CDR2 sequences are MDHEN and SYDVKM. There are 15 residues in the CDR3. V lost 8 bases, J lost 5 bases, and 9 bases stayed unmatched.

V gene TRBV5-1 combines with J gene TRBJ2-5; 7 bases map to TRBD1. The CDR3 runs 15 residues. Trimming cost V 0 bases and J 1 base; bases outside gene matches: 3. CDR1 and CDR2 (germline): SGHRS, YFSETQ. The CDR3 region is CASSLGPGGQETQYF. The CDR3 DNA reads TGCGCCAGCAGCTTGGGGCCAGGGGGCCAAGAGACCCAGTACTTC.

The chain carries TRBV10-3 and TRBJ2-2, with TRBD1 matching 11 bases. V lost 4 bases to trimming and J lost 4 bases; unmatched junction nucleotides: 2. Germline V CDR1 and CDR2: ENHRY, SYGVKD. The CDR3 is 15 residues long. This CDR3 reads CAISAGTGGTGELFF. The CDR3 nucleotides read TGTGCCATCAGTGCCGGGACAGGGGGCACCGGGGAGCTGTTTTTT.

This clonotype has ten or more counts. The CDR3, as DNA: TGCAGTGCTGGGCAGGGTACTAACTATGGCTACACCTTC. Residues: CSAGQGTNYGYTF. The rearrangement links TRBV20-1 to TRBJ1-2, with D possibly TRBD1 on 5 matching bases. The germline CDR1 and CDR2 sequences are DFQATT and SNEGSKA (reference sequence). The CDR3 contains 13 residues. The V gene lost 5 bases and the J gene lost 0 bases, with 10 bases spanning the gap.

The chain carries TRBV14 and TRBJ2-1; D may be TRBD1 or TRBD2 (5 bases each). Germline CDR1 and CDR2: SGHDN and FVKESK. The CDR3 sequence is 21 residues long. The V end was cut by 0 bases, the J end by 4 bases, with 28 bases between. CDR3 loop: CASSQDWDARKRGFNYNEQFF. CDR3 coding DNA: TGTGCCAGCAGCCAAGACTGGGACGCAAGAAAACGAGGGTTTAATTACAATGAGCAGTTCTTC.

This clonotype has at least ten counts. This chain connects TRBV20-1 to TRBJ2-7, with 10 bases lining up with TRBD1. There are 17 residues in the CDR3. V lost 2 bases and J lost 7; bases outside the gene matches: 17. Looked up from germline, CDR1 is DFQATT and CDR2 is SNEGSKA (reference sequence). The CDR3 region is CSARQKTPGQGWREQYF. Here the CDR3 DNA reads TGCAGTGCTAGACAAAAAACACCGGGACAGGGGTGGAGAGAGCAGTACTTC.

The table lists this clonotype with a few counts. The chain has TRBV2 and TRBJ2-3; a weak D match, TRBD1 (6 bases). The ends were cut back, 9 bases at V and 2 bases at J, with 9 bases in the middle. Germline V gene sequence: CDR1 SNHLY, CDR2 FYNNEI. This CDR3 spans 12 amino acids. The CDR3: CASGTHTDTQYF. DNA for the CDR3: TGTGCCAGTGGGACACACACAGATACGCAGTATTTT.

The chain has TRBV29-1 and TRBJ1-5, with D maybe TRBD1 (5 bases). The CDR3 is made up of 12 amino acids. The germline CDR1 and CDR2 sequences are SQVTM and ANQGSEA. Trimming cost V 6 bases and J 6 bases, with 12 bases left between them. CDR3 nucleotides: TGCAGCGTCGGGACGGGGGGTCAGCCCCAGCATTTT. It translates to CSVGTGGQPQHF. Full variable domain (rest looked up from reference TRBV29-1 and TRBJ1-5): SAVISQKPSRDICQRGTSLTIQCQVDSQVTMMFWYRQQPGQSLTLIATANQGSEATYESGFVIDKFPISRPNLTFSTLTVSNMSPEDSSIYLCSVGTGGQPQHFGDGTRLSIL.

J is TRBJ2-3 and V is TRBV29-1; TRBD2 aligns across 8 bases. CDR1 is SQVTM and CDR2 is ANQGSEA in the germline V gene. V was clipped by 4 bases and J by 0 bases; unmatched bases: 6. The CDR3 extends over 15 amino acids. The CDR3 DNA follows: TGCAGCGTTGTTAGGACTAGCCAAAGCACAGATACGCAGTATTTT. Translating gives CSVVRTSQSTDTQYF.